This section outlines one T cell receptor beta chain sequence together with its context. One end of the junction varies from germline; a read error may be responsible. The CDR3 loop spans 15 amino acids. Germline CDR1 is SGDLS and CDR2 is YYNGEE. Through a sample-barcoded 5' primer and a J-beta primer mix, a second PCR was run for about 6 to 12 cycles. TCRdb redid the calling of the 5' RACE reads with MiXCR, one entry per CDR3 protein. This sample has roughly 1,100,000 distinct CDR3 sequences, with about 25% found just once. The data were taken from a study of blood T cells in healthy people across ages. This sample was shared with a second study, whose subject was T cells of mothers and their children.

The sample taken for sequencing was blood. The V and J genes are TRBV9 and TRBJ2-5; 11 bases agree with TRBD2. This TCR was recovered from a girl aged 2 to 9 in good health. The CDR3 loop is CASSRLAGLQETQHF. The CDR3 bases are TGTGCCAGCAGTAGACTAGCGGGGCTTCAAGAGACCCAGCACTTC.